The clone carrying this T cell receptor beta chain was seen ten or more times. The data originate from a study of T cells in Graves' hyperthyroidism and ophthalmopathy. Researchers took RNA transcripts and amplified the TCR beta CDR3 regions from them. HTBI primers were the set used in a first-round RT-PCR of the TCR CDR3. TCRdb used MiXCR to reprocess the multiplex PCR reads, holding one entry per CDR3 protein. The table includes 700,000 or so distinct CDR3 sequences, less than 20% detected once. Every diagnosis used clinical symptoms, serum thyroxine and TRAb, thyroid ultrasound and orbital computed tomography. Germline V gene data show CDR1 as LGHDT and CDR2 as YNNKEL (reference sequence). J lost 5 bases, V lost 0 bases, and 6 bases had no gene match. The CDR3 consists of 16 residues.

The TCR originated in a man between 18 and 35 years old with Graves' hyperthyroidism. The rearrangement uses TRBV3-1 and TRBJ2-5, with TRBD1 identical over 10 bases. The material sequenced was blood. DNA of the CDR3: TGTGCCAGCAGCCAAGAGAGACAGGGGGCGCGGGAGACCCAGTACTTC. This translates into CASSQERQGARETQYF.